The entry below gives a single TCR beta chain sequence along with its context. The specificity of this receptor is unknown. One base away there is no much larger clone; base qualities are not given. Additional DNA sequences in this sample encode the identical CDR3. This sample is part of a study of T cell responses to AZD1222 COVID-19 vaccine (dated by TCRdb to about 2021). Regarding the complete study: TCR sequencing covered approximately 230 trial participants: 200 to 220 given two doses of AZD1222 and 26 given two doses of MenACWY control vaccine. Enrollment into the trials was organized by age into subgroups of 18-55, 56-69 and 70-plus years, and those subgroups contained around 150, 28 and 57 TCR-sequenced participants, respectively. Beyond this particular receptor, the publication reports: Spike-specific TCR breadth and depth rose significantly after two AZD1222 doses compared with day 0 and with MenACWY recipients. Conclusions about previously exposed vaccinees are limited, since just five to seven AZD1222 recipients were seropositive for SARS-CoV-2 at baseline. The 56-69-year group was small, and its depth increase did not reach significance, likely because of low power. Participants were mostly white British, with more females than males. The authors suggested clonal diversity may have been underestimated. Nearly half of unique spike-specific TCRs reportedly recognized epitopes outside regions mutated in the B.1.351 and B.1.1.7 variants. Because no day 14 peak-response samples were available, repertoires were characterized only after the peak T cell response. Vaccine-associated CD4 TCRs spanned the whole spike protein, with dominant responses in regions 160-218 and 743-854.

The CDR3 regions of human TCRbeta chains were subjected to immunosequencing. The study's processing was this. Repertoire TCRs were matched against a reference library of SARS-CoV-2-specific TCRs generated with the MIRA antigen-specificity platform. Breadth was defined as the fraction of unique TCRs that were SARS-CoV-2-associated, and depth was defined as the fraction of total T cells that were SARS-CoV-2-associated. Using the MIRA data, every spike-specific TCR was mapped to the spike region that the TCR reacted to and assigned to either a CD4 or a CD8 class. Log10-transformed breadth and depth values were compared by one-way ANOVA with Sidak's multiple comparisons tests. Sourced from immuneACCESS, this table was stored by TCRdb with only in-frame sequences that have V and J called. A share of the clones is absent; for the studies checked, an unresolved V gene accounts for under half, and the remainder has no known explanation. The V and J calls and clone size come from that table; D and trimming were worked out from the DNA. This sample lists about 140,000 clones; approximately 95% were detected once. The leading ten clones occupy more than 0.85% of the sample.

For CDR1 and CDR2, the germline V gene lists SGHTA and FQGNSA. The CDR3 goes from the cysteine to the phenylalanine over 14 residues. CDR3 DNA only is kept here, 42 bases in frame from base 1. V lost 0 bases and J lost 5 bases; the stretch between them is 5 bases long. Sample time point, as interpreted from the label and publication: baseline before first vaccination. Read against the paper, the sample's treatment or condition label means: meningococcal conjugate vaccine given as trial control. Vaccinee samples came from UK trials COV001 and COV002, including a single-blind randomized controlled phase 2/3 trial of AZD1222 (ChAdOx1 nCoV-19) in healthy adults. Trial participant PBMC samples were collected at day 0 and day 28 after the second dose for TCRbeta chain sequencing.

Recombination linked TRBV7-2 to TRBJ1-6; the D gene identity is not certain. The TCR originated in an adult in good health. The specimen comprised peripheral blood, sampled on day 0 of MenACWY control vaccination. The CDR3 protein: CASSLAGNNSPLHF. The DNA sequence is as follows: TGTGCCAGCAGCTTAGCGGGAAATAATTCACCCCTCCACTTT.